This T cell receptor beta chain originates from a study of cytomegalovirus exposure and HLA in healthy donors. There are a few counts of this clone. The V gene end was trimmed by 0 bases and the J gene end by 6 bases; junction bases not matched to a gene: 13. In germline, CDR1 is LGHNA, CDR2 YNFKEQ. The CDR3 loop spans 18 amino acids. Researchers ran the PCR with 60 Vbeta and 13 Jbeta primers. Data came from immunoSEQ multiplex PCR; TCRdb stores just in-frame clones and leaves some out. The top ten clones hold around 2.1% of a sample with about 160,000 clones, about 75% of them seen once. This clonotype was obtained from a female donor in good health and CMV-seronegative. The specimen sequenced was PBMCs. V is TRBV4-2 and J is TRBJ1-2; TRBD1 matches at 10 bases. As DNA, the CDR3 is TGTGCCAGCAGCCAAGATCGAGCGATCGGGACAGGGGACCATGGCTACACCTTC. This translates into CASSQDRAIGTGDHGYTF.